Listed below are T cell receptor beta chains from one sample, sequenced in a study of T cell responses to AZD1222 COVID-19 vaccine. Produced via immunoSEQ multiplex PCR; TCRdb's table is partial and in-frame only. Of roughly 150,000 clones listed, more than 75% are singletons. Here the sequenced sample was peripheral blood, taken 28 days after the second AZD1222 dose. The origin of the receptors is an adult who received the AZD1222 COVID-19 vaccine. CDR3s include the opening cysteine and the closing phenylalanine or tryptophan. The D gene is left open where the match is weak. Only part of the rows carry a size: once, few, many, or a class if the clone is expanded.

D: TRBD1
J: TRBJ2-2
V: TRBV4-3
length: 15
size: NA
CDR3: CASSPRTGGAGELFF
DNA: TGCGCCAGCAGCCCCCGGACAGGGGGAGCCGGGGAGCTGTTTTTT

D: NA
J: TRBJ1-5
V: TRBV3-1/TRBV3-2
length: 14
size: NA
CDR3: CASSQDRSNQPQHF
DNA: TGTGCCAGCAGCCAAGATAGAAGCAATCAGCCCCAGCATTTT

D: NA
J: TRBJ2-3
V: TRBV29-1
length: 14
size: NA
CDR3: CSVEDGSATDTQYF
DNA: TGCAGCGTTGAAGATGGGAGCGCCACAGATACGCAGTATTTT

D: TRBD2
J: TRBJ2-3
V: TRBV7-6
length: 17
size: few
CDR3: CASSRRTSGSVPDTQYF
DNA: TGTGCCAGCAGCCGTCGGACTAGCGGGAGTGTCCCAGATACGCAGTATTTT

D: TRBD1
J: TRBJ1-1
V: TRBV6-5
length: 14
size: NA
CDR3: CASSSTGGTAEAFF
DNA: TGTGCCAGCAGTTCGACAGGGGGCACGGCTGAAGCTTTCTTT

D: TRBD2
J: TRBJ2-1
V: TRBV28
length: 19
size: NA
CDR3: CASSLGTSGRASTGNEQFF
DNA: TGTGCCAGCAGCCTCGGGACTAGCGGGAGAGCCTCTACGGGGAATGAGCAGTTCTTC

D: NA
J: TRBJ2-1
V: TRBV28
length: 13
size: NA
CDR3: CASTAFFNNEQFF
DNA: TGTGCCAGCACGGCCTTTTTTAACAATGAGCAGTTCTTC

D: NA
J: TRBJ1-1
V: TRBV18
length: 18
size: few
CDR3: CASSSKGRGGDMNTEAFF
DNA: TGTGCCAGCTCATCAAAAGGGAGGGGTGGGGACATGAACACTGAAGCTTTCTTT

D: NA
J: TRBJ2-3
V: TRBV30
length: 17
size: NA
CDR3: CAWSTTGRASSTDTQYF
DNA: TGTGCCTGGAGTACGACAGGGAGGGCTTCTAGCACAGATACGCAGTATTTT

D: NA
J: TRBJ1-6
V: TRBV20-1
length: 15
size: NA
CDR3: CSPSGTKSGDSPLHF
DNA: TGCAGTCCTAGTGGGACTAAAAGTGGGGATTCACCCCTCCACTTT

D: NA
J: TRBJ2-7
V: TRBV6-5
length: 15
size: NA
CDR3: CASSSLSAGIYEQYF
DNA: TGTGCCAGCAGTTCCCTTTCGGCGGGGATCTACGAGCAGTACTTC

D: TRBD1
J: TRBJ1-4
V: TRBV28
length: 15
size: once
CDR3: CASSLTGGLYEKLFF
DNA: TGTGCCAGCAGTTTGACAGGGGGGCTGTATGAAAAACTGTTTTTT

D: TRBD2
J: TRBJ2-3
V: TRBV7-3
length: 12
size: NA
CDR3: CASSLLGEGLYF
DNA: TGTGCCAGCAGCTTATTGGGGGAGGGCCTTTATTTT

D: TRBD1
J: TRBJ1-2
V: TRBV9
length: 15
size: NA
CDR3: CASSVSTGVSQGYTF
DNA: TGTGCCAGCAGCGTTTCCACAGGGGTCTCGCAGGGCTACACCTTC

D: NA
J: TRBJ1-3
V: TRBV2
length: 12
size: NA
CDR3: CASSDLENTIYF
DNA: TGTGCCAGCAGTGATTTGGAAAACACCATATATTTT

D: TRBD1
J: TRBJ2-1
V: TRBV9
length: 15
size: NA
CDR3: CASSPGRDRIDEQFF
DNA: TGTGCCAGCAGCCCCGGAAGGGACAGGATCGATGAGCAGTTCTTC

D: TRBD1
J: TRBJ1-4
V: TRBV5-1
length: 16
size: NA
CDR3: CASSLSGQGNGEKLFF
DNA: TGCGCCAGCAGCTTGTCCGGACAGGGGAATGGTGAAAAACTGTTTTTT

D: TRBD2
J: TRBJ2-1
V: TRBV7-2
length: 15
size: NA
CDR3: CASSREELPGTEQFF
DNA: TGTGCCAGCAGCCGGGAGGAGCTCCCGGGGACTGAGCAGTTCTTC

D: NA
J: TRBJ2-1
V: TRBV4-3
length: 14
size: few
CDR3: CASSQEDVNQKQFF
DNA: TGCGCCAGCAGCCAAGAGGACGTAAATCAGAAGCAGTTCTTC

D: TRBD2
J: TRBJ2-1
V: TRBV7-2
length: 15
size: NA
CDR3: CASSIAGGPENEQFF
DNA: TGTGCCAGCAGCATAGCGGGAGGGCCGGAGAATGAGCAGTTCTTC

D: TRBD2
J: TRBJ2-4
V: TRBV6-2/TRBV6-3
length: 12
size: few
CDR3: CASSYREDIQYF
DNA: TGTGCCAGCAGTTACCGGGAGGACATTCAGTACTTC

D: NA
J: TRBJ2-3
V: TRBV5-1
length: 15
size: NA
CDR3: CASSLGATRTDTQYF
DNA: TGCGCCAGCAGCTTGGGAGCGACCAGGACAGATACGCAGTATTTT

D: NA
J: TRBJ2-2
V: TRBV7-6
length: 18
size: NA
CDR3: CASSLEGGGGMNTGELFF
DNA: TGTGCCAGCAGCTTAGAAGGTGGTGGGGGGATGAACACCGGGGAGCTGTTTTTT

D: TRBD1
J: TRBJ2-7
V: TRBV28
length: 14
size: NA
CDR3: CASSSTGGSYEQYF
DNA: TGTGCCAGCAGTTCGACAGGGGGCTCCTACGAGCAGTACTTC

D: TRBD1
J: TRBJ1-2
V: TRBV24-1
length: 16
size: NA
CDR3: CATSEGQGPLSYGYTF
DNA: TGTGCCACCAGTGAGGGACAGGGGCCCCTAAGCTATGGCTACACCTTC

D: TRBD2
J: TRBJ2-2
V: TRBV20-1
length: 16
size: NA
CDR3: CSASKLAGVTLGELFF
DNA: TGCAGTGCTAGTAAGCTAGCGGGAGTAACTCTCGGGGAGCTGTTTTTT

D: TRBD2
J: TRBJ2-1
V: TRBV5-1
length: 15
size: once
CDR3: CASSGTGGLLDEQFF
DNA: TGCGCCAGCAGCGGGACGGGAGGACTCCTTGATGAGCAGTTCTTC

D: TRBD1
J: TRBJ1-1
V: TRBV18
length: 15
size: once
CDR3: CASSPQTGGKTEAFF
DNA: TGTGCCAGCTCACCACAAACAGGGGGTAAGACTGAAGCTTTCTTT

D: TRBD2
J: TRBJ2-7
V: TRBV5-1
length: 14
size: NA
CDR3: CASSPAGEQYEQYF
DNA: TGCGCCAGCAGCCCAGCGGGAGAACAATACGAGCAGTACTTC

D: TRBD1
J: TRBJ1-6
V: TRBV27
length: 13
size: NA
CDR3: CASSTGTGLPLHF
DNA: TGTGCCAGCAGTACGGGGACAGGGTTACCCCTCCACTTT

D: TRBD2
J: TRBJ2-6
V: TRBV27
length: 17
size: NA
CDR3: CASSLLAGGAGANVLTF
DNA: TGTGCCAGCAGTTTACTAGCGGGAGGGGCTGGGGCCAACGTCCTGACTTTC

D: TRBD1
J: TRBJ2-1
V: TRBV19
length: 13
size: NA
CDR3: CASSVTGGREQFF
DNA: TGTGCCAGTAGTGTCACAGGGGGCCGTGAGCAGTTCTTC

D: NA
J: TRBJ1-6
V: TRBV18
length: 16
size: NA
CDR3: CASSPTREGGNSPLHF
DNA: TGTGCCAGCTCACCAACGAGGGAGGGGGGGAATTCACCCCTCCACTTT

D: NA
J: TRBJ1-1
V: TRBV3-1/TRBV3-2
length: 16
size: NA
CDR3: CASSQGLWGVATEAFF
DNA: TGTGCCAGCAGCCAAGGCTTGTGGGGAGTAGCCACTGAAGCTTTCTTT

D: TRBD1
J: TRBJ1-4
V: TRBV28
length: 18
size: NA
CDR3: CASTSGTGGIRGGEKLFF
DNA: TGTGCCAGCACCTCCGGGACAGGGGGGATACGAGGGGGTGAAAAACTGTTTTTT

D: TRBD1
J: TRBJ2-1
V: TRBV2
length: 15
size: NA
CDR3: CASTKGQGDNNEQFF
DNA: TGTGCCAGCACTAAGGGACAGGGGGATAACAATGAGCAGTTCTTC

D: TRBD2
J: TRBJ2-3
V: TRBV7-2
length: 15
size: NA
CDR3: CASSPTSGRSDTQYF
DNA: TGTGCCAGCAGCCCAACTAGCGGGAGATCAGATACGCAGTATTTT

D: NA
J: TRBJ1-2
V: TRBV21-1
length: 16
size: NA
CDR3: CATLQWTGCLYWGYTF
DNA: TGTGCCACCTTACAATGGACAGGGTGCTTATATTGGGGCTACACCTTC

D: TRBD2
J: TRBJ2-1
V: TRBV5-1
length: 15
size: NA
CDR3: CASSLEGTSGFGQFF
DNA: TGCGCCAGCAGCTTGGAAGGGACTAGCGGTTTCGGGCAGTTCTTC

D: NA
J: TRBJ1-2
V: TRBV7-2
length: 11
size: NA
CDR3: CASNPDYGYTF
DNA: TGTGCCAGCAACCCTGACTATGGCTACACCTTC

D: NA
J: TRBJ2-3
V: TRBV24-1
length: 16
size: NA
CDR3: CATSDRKGGSMNTQYF
DNA: TGTGCCACCAGTGATCGGAAAGGGGGGTCAATGAATACGCAGTATTTT

D: NA
J: TRBJ1-2
V: TRBV5-4
length: 15
size: once
CDR3: CASSDGRGKNYGYTF
DNA: TGTGCCAGCAGCGATGGACGGGGAAAAAACTATGGCTACACCTTC

D: TRBD1
J: TRBJ1-1
V: TRBV12-3/TRBV12-4
length: 13
size: NA
CDR3: CASSTQGATEAFF
DNA: TGTGCCAGCAGCACCCAGGGGGCGACTGAAGCTTTCTTT

D: TRBD2
J: TRBJ2-5
V: TRBV5-1
length: 16
size: NA
CDR3: CASSPSGPRSGETQYF
DNA: TGCGCCAGCAGCCCTAGCGGGCCCCGATCGGGAGAGACCCAGTACTTC

D: NA
J: TRBJ1-1
V: TRBV12-3/TRBV12-4
length: 13
size: NA
CDR3: CASSPGLGTEAFF
DNA: TGTGCCAGCAGCCCAGGGTTGGGCACTGAAGCTTTCTTT

D: NA
J: TRBJ2-3
V: TRBV28
length: 15
size: NA
CDR3: CASSFMTEGKNTQYF
DNA: TGTGCCAGCAGTTTTATGACAGAGGGCAAAAATACGCAGTATTTT

D: TRBD1
J: TRBJ1-2
V: TRBV6-5
length: 12
size: NA
CDR3: CASSSRQGGYTF
DNA: TGTGCCAGCAGTTCGCGACAGGGTGGCTACACCTTC

D: TRBD1
J: TRBJ1-1
V: TRBV10-3
length: 15
size: NA
CDR3: CAISDPRDRATEAFF
DNA: TGTGCCATCAGCGATCCCCGAGACAGGGCCACTGAAGCTTTCTTT

D: NA
J: TRBJ1-2
V: TRBV10-3
length: 14
size: NA
CDR3: CAISDRVGGYGYTF
DNA: TGTGCCATCAGTGACAGGGTGGGCGGCTATGGCTACACCTTC